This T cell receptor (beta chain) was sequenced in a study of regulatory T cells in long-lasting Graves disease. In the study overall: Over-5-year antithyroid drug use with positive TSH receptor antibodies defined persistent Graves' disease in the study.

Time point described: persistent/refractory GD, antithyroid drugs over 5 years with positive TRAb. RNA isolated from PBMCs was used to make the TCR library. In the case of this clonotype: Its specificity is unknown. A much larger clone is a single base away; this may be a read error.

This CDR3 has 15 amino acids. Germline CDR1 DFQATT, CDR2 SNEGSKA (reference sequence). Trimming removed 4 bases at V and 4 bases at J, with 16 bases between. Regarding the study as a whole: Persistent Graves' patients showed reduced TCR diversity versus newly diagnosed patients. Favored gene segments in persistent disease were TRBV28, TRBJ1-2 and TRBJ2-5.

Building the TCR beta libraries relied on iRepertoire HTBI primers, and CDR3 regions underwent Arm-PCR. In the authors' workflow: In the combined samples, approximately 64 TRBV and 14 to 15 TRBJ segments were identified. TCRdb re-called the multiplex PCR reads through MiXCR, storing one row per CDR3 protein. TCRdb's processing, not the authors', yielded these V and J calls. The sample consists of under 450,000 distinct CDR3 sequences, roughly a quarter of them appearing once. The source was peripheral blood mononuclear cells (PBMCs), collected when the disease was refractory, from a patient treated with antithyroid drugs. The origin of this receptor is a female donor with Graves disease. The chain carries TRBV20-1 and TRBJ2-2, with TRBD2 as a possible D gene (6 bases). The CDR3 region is CSAIEGTGSTGELFF. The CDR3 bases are TGCAGTGCTATCGAAGGGACTGGGAGCACCGGGGAGCTGTTTTTT.